The rows below give T cell receptor beta chains drawn from one sample of a study of CD8 T cells in ankylosing spondylitis. TCRdb redid the calling of the 5' RACE reads with MiXCR, one entry per CDR3 protein. The repertoire holds under 300,000 distinct CDR3 sequences, with about 10% as singletons. The sequencing input was blood, either unsorted or a sorted T cell fraction (not recorded which). The receptors derive from a male donor with ankylosing spondylitis or in good health (not recorded which). CDR3s include the opening cysteine and the closing phenylalanine or tryptophan. Size values are once, few and many counts, or a class for expanded clones, and some rows have none.

14	TRBV7-2	TRBJ2-7	many	CASSPRRVTYEQYF
17	TRBV30	TRBJ2-3	many	CAWSQRRLARGTDTQYF
16	TRBV19	TRBJ1-5	.	CASSIIFGGSNQPQHF
14	TRBV3-1	TRBJ2-7	many	CASSRGSIPYEQYF
13	TRBV19	TRBJ2-7	few	CASSSGRGYEQYF
13	TRBV4-1	TRBJ1-2	many	CASSQGGHYGYTF
16	TRBV11-2	TRBJ2-2	.	CASSWGTSPSTGELFF
12	TRBV20-1	TRBJ1-6	.	CSGSGGNSPLHF
15	TRBV15	TRBJ1-6	many	CATSRSYAEDSPLHF
15	TRBV12-3/TRBV12-4	TRBJ2-1	many	CASSHGDSNQVPQFF
15	TRBV20-1	TRBJ1-3	.	CSARDSGRTGNTIYF
14	TRBV19	TRBJ1-1	.	CASSTSTMGTEAFF
13	TRBV18	TRBJ2-2	few	CASSPRHTGELFF
14	TRBV18	TRBJ2-7	.	CASSPSRTAYEQYF
13	TRBV20-1	TRBJ2-7	many	CSAGRTGTYEQYF
11	TRBV2	TRBJ2-7	.	CASCQVYEQYF
13	TRBV12-3/TRBV12-4	TRBJ2-2	many	CATGLSNTGELFF
16	TRBV15	TRBJ2-1	many	CATSLRLAGLYNEQFF
17	TRBV15	TRBJ1-2	many	CATSRDISTMEVRGYTF
14	TRBV27	TRBJ2-7	many	CASSSTINSYEQYF
14	TRBV4-2	TRBJ2-2	many	CASSQERDTGELFF
14	TRBV9	TRBJ2-7	many	CASSVGSGTYEQYF